The 30 T cell receptor beta chains reported below all come from one sample, sequenced in a study of blood T cell repertoires in COVID-19. Sequencing was performed with immunoSEQ multiplex PCR; in TCRdb, only in-frame clones are kept and a portion is missing. The table includes 140,000 to 150,000 clones, roughly 86% detected once. The sample consisted of peripheral blood. These receptors were obtained from a human donor in a cohort sampled during active COVID-19.

V is TRBV28 and J is TRBJ1-5; D call uncertain. The CDR3 is 14 amino acids. The germline CDR1 and CDR2 sequences are MDHEN and SYDVKM. Trimming removed 6 bases at V and 8 bases at J, with 17 bases between. The DNA for the CDR3 is TGTGCCAGCAGCCCGGCCGGGTTCGTAGAGCCCCAGCATTTT. Its translation is CASSPAGFVEPQHF.

The chain is built from TRBV4-2 and TRBJ2-7; maybe TRBD1 (8 bases). The V and J ends lost 2 bases and 3 bases respectively, with 14 bases between them. Germline V gene lookup returns CDR1 LGHNA and CDR2 YNFKEQ. This CDR3 region has 15 residues. The CDR3 bases are TGTGCCAGCAGCCAACAGACAGGGGACTACTACGAGCAGTACTTC. Its protein product is CASSQQTGDYYEQYF.

V gene TRBV28 combines with J gene TRBJ1-2, with a possible D match to TRBD1 (6 bases). Germline CDR1 and CDR2: MDHEN and SYDVKM. This CDR3 comprises 14 residues. Trimming removed 9 bases from V and 4 bases from J, with 18 bases in between. The CDR3 DNA sequence: TGTGCCAGTCGGGGGGCGGGGCCCGTCTATGGCTACACCTTC. Its protein is CASRGAGPVYGYTF.

The chain employs TRBV2 and TRBJ1-2, with D unresolved. The length of the CDR3 is 10 residues. CDR1 is SNHLY, CDR2 FYNNEI, per germline. V was trimmed by 7 bases and J by 3 bases, leaving 3 bases between them. The CDR3 coding sequence is TGTGCCAGCACCGACTATGGCTACACCTTC. Protein product: CASTDYGYTF. Full variable domain (rest looked up from reference TRBV2 and TRBJ1-2): EPEVTQTPSHQVTQMGQEVILRCVPISNHLYFYWYRQILGQKVEFLVSFYNNEISEKSEIFDDQFSVERPDGSNFTLKIRSTKLEDSAMYFCASTDYGYTFGSGTRLTVV.

The chain uses TRBV6-2 or TRBV6-3 and TRBJ1-1; D gene unclear. The CDR3 has 13 amino acids. The germline gives CDR1 MNHEY, CDR2 SVGEGT. Trimming shortened V by 2 bases and J by 1 base, and 5 bases separated the two germline ends. The CDR3 loop reads CASSYRGNTEAFF. CDR3 DNA: TGTGCCAGCAGTTACAGAGGGAACACTGAAGCTTTCTTT.

The chain uses TRBV10-1 and TRBJ2-3, with unresolved D. V was cut by 8 bases and J by 4 bases, with 10 bases left in between. Germline V gene lookup returns CDR1 WNHNN and CDR2 SYGVQD (reference sequence). This CDR3 comprises 12 residues. The CDR3, as DNA: TGCGCCAGCCGCGACTCCGCAGATACGCAGTATTTT. It is translated as CASRDSADTQYF.

This clone was picked up one time. The chain recombines TRBV29-1 with TRBJ2-5; 9 bases align to TRBD1. V was clipped by 6 bases and J by 5 bases; unmatched bases: 10. Germline CDR1 and CDR2: SQVTM and ANQGSEA. The CDR3 spans 14 residues. CDR3 loop: CSVGRTGGAETQYF. CDR3 in DNA: TGCAGCGTCGGACGAACAGGGGGCGCCGAGACCCAGTACTTC.

The V gene is TRBV30, the J gene TRBJ2-5, with TRBD2 matching 7 bases. V lost 2 bases to trimming and J lost 1 base; unmatched junction nucleotides: 13. The CDR3 is made up of 17 amino acids. Germline CDR1 and CDR2: GTSNPN and SVGIG (reference sequence). For the CDR3, the DNA is TGTGCCTGGAGTACCGGGGGGAACTCCAGACGCCAAGAGACCCAGTACTTC. This sequence encodes CAWSTGGNSRRQETQYF. Full variable domain (rest looked up from reference TRBV30 and TRBJ2-5): SQTIHQWPATLVQPVGSPLSLECTVEGTSNPNLYWYRQAAGRGLQLLFYSVGIGQISSEVPQNLSASRPQDRQFILSSKKLLLSDSGFYLCAWSTGGNSRRQETQYFGPGTRLLVL.

V gene TRBV6-1 combines with J gene TRBJ2-3; weak D call: TRBD2 (5 bases). Looked up from germline, CDR1 is MNHNS and CDR2 is SASEGT. V was shortened by 3 bases and J by 1 base, with 11 bases between the two germline ends. CDR3 length: 15 residues. CDR3 sequence (DNA): TGTGCCAGCAGTGAGCTGTCAGCGGGCACAGATACGCAGTATTTT. Translating gives CASSELSAGTDTQYF.

This clone appeared a few times. The V call is TRBV30, the J call TRBJ1-2, with 8 bases that match TRBD1. The trim removed 0 bases at V and 4 bases at J, leaving 7 bases unmatched. Germline CDR1 reads GTSNPN; CDR2 reads SVGIG (reference sequence). The CDR3 spans 15 residues. CDR3 in amino acids: CAWSVVSGTGYGYTF. DNA for the CDR3: TGTGCCTGGAGTGTCGTCTCTGGGACAGGCTATGGCTACACCTTC.

This clone has just one count. This chain connects TRBV28 to TRBJ1-1; 7 nucleotides align to TRBD1. V dropped 4 bases and J dropped 4; count of bases not matched to a gene: 9. This CDR3 is built from 15 residues. Germline CDR1 MDHEN, CDR2 SYDVKM. The CDR3, as DNA: TGTGCCAGCAGTTGGTCAGGGGGGAGAGGCACTGAAGCTTTCTTT. It translates to CASSWSGGRGTEAFF.

The chain carries TRBV6-1 and TRBJ2-3, with 11 bases that match TRBD2. The CDR3 length is 17 residues. The germline CDR1 and CDR2 sequences are MNHNS and SASEGT. V was pared by 6 bases and J by 2 bases, with 10 bases of the junction left unmatched. The chain's CDR3 is CASRERRLAGSTDTQYF. The CDR3 bases are TGTGCCAGCAGAGAACGCCGACTAGCGGGATCCACAGATACGCAGTATTTT.

The chain is built from TRBV29-1 and TRBJ2-7, with 9 bases that match TRBD1. V was clipped by 4 bases and J by 9 bases; unmatched bases: 10. The CDR3 covers 13 residues. CDR1 is SQVTM and CDR2 is ANQGSEA in the germline V gene. CDR3 loop: CSVVQGADLGQYF. In DNA, the CDR3 is TGCAGCGTTGTACAGGGGGCAGATCTTGGGCAGTACTTC.

This chain joins TRBV7-2 and TRBJ2-5; 8 nucleotides align to TRBD2. With 3 bases clipped from V and 5 bases from J, the junction kept 11 bases outside the gene matches. From germline, CDR1 is SGHTA and CDR2 FQGNSA. This CDR3 is 16 amino acids long. The CDR3 sequence is CASSFTPGGAGETQYF. In nucleotides, the CDR3 is TGTGCCAGCAGCTTCACCCCCGGGGGGGCCGGGGAGACCCAGTACTTC.

The chain combines TRBV2 with TRBJ2-1; 10 bases fit TRBD2. Germline-derived CDR1 and CDR2 are SNHLY and FYNNEI. The CDR3 has 14 residues. With V trimmed by 2 bases and J by 7 bases, 2 bases remained unmatched. The DNA for the CDR3 is TGTGCCAGCAGTGAAAGGACTAGCGGTAATGAGCAGTTCTTC. Its translation: CASSERTSGNEQFF.

The rearrangement links TRBV15 to TRBJ2-6; 13 bases line up with TRBD2. Trimming at V came to 2 bases and at J to 3 bases, leaving 7 bases not matched to a gene. CDR1 and CDR2 (germline): LNHNV, YYDKDF (reference sequence). The CDR3 is made up of 19 amino acids. Here the CDR3 DNA reads TGTGCCACCAGCAGATCGAGGACTAGCGGGAGTTATGGGGCCAACGTCCTGACTTTC. Protein product: CATSRSRTSGSYGANVLTF.

This chain connects TRBV7-6 to TRBJ2-7; the match to TRBD1 covers 8 bases. With V trimmed by 5 bases and J by 1 base, 10 bases remained unmatched. This CDR3 has 16 residues. Germline CDR1 SGHVS, CDR2 FNYEAQ. The CDR3 DNA sequence: TGTGCCAGCAGCGAAGTCAACAGGGGGTCATCCTACGAGCAGTACTTC. This encodes CASSEVNRGSSYEQYF.

This CDR3 is CATSSKQVAYGYTF. As DNA, the CDR3 is TGTGCCACCAGCTCTAAACAGGTCGCCTATGGCTACACCTTC. V gene TRBV24-1 combines with J gene TRBJ1-2, with D perhaps TRBD1 (5 bases). The germline V gene encodes CDR1 KGHDR and CDR2 SFDVKD. Trimming stripped 7 bases from V and 4 bases from J, with 15 bases between. This CDR3 region has 14 residues.

The V gene is TRBV7-2, the J gene TRBJ1-2; 9 nucleotides line up with TRBD1. Germline trimming cut 0 bases from V and 6 bases from J; bases unmatched to any gene: 8. Germline V gives CDR1 SGHTA, CDR2 FQGNSA. The CDR3 extends over 16 amino acids. The CDR3 DNA is TGTGCCAGCAGCTTAGCCCCCGGGACAGGGTCCGATGGCTACACCTTC. Its protein product is CASSLAPGTGSDGYTF. The variable domain in full, with the rest retrieved from reference TRBV7-2 and TRBJ1-2, is GAGVSQSPSNKVTEKGKDVELRCDPISGHTALYWYRQSLGQGLEFLIYFQGNSAPDKSGLPSDRFSAERTGGSVSTLTIQRTQQEDSAVYLCASSLAPGTGSDGYTFGSGTRLTVV.

The chain is built from TRBV28 and TRBJ1-4; tentative D call: TRBD1 (6 bases). V lost 8 bases to trimming and J lost 7 bases, with 14 bases between them. The CDR3 loop spans 13 amino acids. Germline V gives CDR1 MDHEN, CDR2 SYDVKM. CDR3 bases: TGTGCCAGCGGGGGGGGACATGGTGAAAAACTGTTTTTT. Residues: CASGGGHGEKLFF.

In this sample, this clone turned up a few times. The gene calls are TRBV2 and TRBJ2-2; D call uncertain. The CDR3 length is 13 residues. Germline V gene lookup returns CDR1 SNHLY and CDR2 FYNNEI. Trimming cost V 7 bases and J 6 bases, with 12 bases left between them. As DNA, the CDR3 is TGTGCCAGCATAGAGGAGTTTGCCGGGGAGCTGTTTTTT. It encodes CASIEEFAGELFF.

This clone is a singleton in its sample. The chain joins TRBV5-1 to TRBJ1-4; no clear D. Trimming pared 5 bases from V and 8 bases from J, leaving 16 bases between. The CDR3 contains 14 residues. The germline CDR1 and CDR2 sequences are SGHRS and YFSETQ. The DNA for the CDR3 is TGCGCCAGCAGTCCCGCGGGGAAGGGCGAAAAACTGTTTTTT. This gives the protein CASSPAGKGEKLFF.

The chain employs TRBV29-1 and TRBJ2-3; the D is unclear. Germline V CDR1 and CDR2: SQVTM, ANQGSEA. V gave up 8 bases and J gave up 3 bases, with 21 bases separating them. CDR3 size: 15 residues. CDR3 region: CSFLPWAEATDTQYF. The CDR3 coding sequence is TGCAGCTTCCTTCCGTGGGCAGAAGCAACAGATACGCAGTATTTT.

The CDR3 nucleotides are TGCGCCAGCAGCGGACAGGGCACCGGGGAGCTGTTTTTT. Translation: CASSGQGTGELFF. The chain carries TRBV10-2 and TRBJ2-2; 8 bases are a match to TRBD1. V was pared by 6 bases and J by 4 bases, with 1 base of the junction left unmatched. The germline V gene encodes CDR1 WSHSY and CDR2 SAAADI. The CDR3 covers 13 residues.

The chain combines TRBV3-1 (or the pseudogene TRBV3-2) with TRBJ2-4, with D possibly TRBD2 on 6 matching bases. This CDR3 is 15 amino acids long. CDR1 is LGHDT, CDR2 YNNKEL, per germline (reference sequence). V lost 4 bases to trimming and J lost 8 bases, with 18 bases between them. CDR3 nucleotides: TGTGCCAGCAGCCCGCCGGGAGCCCGAATGGACATTCAGTACTTC. Encoded protein: CASSPPGARMDIQYF.

The chain has TRBV9 and TRBJ1-1, with D uncertain. CDR1 and CDR2 (germline): SGDLS, YYNGEE. Trimming took 0 bases from V and 0 from J, leaving 3 bases between them. CDR3 length: 13 amino acids. CDR3 region: CASSVAVNTEAFF. For the CDR3, the DNA is TGTGCCAGCAGCGTAGCAGTGAACACTGAAGCTTTCTTT.

V is TRBV6-4 and J is TRBJ1-1; perhaps TRBD1 as D (6 bases). This CDR3 region has 14 residues. Trimming pared 6 bases from V and 2 bases from J, leaving 13 bases between. Looked up from germline, CDR1 is MRHNA and CDR2 is SNTAGT. The CDR3 loop is CASRATGQNTEAFF. CDR3 sequence (DNA): TGTGCCAGCAGAGCAACGGGACAAAACACTGAAGCTTTCTTT.

The J gene is TRBJ2-3, the V gene TRBV11-2, with TRBD1 matching 9 bases. V dropped 5 bases and J dropped 3; count of bases not matched to a gene: 12. Germline V lookup: CDR1 SGHAT, CDR2 FQNNGV. The CDR3 runs 17 residues. CDR3 amino acids: CASSDARDRDGTDTQYF. CDR3 nucleotides: TGTGCCAGCAGCGACGCCCGGGACAGGGATGGAACAGATACGCAGTATTTT.

For the CDR3, the DNA is TGTGCCAGTAGTACCCAGACACCCATGGCCACTGAAGCTTTCTTT. Translation: CASSTQTPMATEAFF. V and J are TRBV19 and TRBJ1-1; unclear D gene. The germline V gene encodes CDR1 LNHDA and CDR2 SQIVND (reference sequence). This CDR3 has 15 residues. The germline V and J ends were trimmed by 4 bases and 4 bases, with 16 bases remaining between them.

The chain recombines TRBV7-2 with TRBJ1-2, with D hard to call. CDR1 and CDR2 from the germline V gene are SGHTA and FQGNSA. The CDR3 contains 16 residues. V lost 1 base, J lost 2 bases, and 14 bases lay in between. In DNA form, the CDR3 reads TGTGCCAGCAGCTTAGGGTCGCCGCCCGCGAACTATGGCTACACCTTC. Its translation: CASSLGSPPANYGYTF.